One and the same sample provided the 10 T cell receptor beta chains below, sequenced in a study of cytomegalovirus exposure and HLA in healthy donors. The protocol was immunoSEQ multiplex PCR, while the TCRdb copy is restricted to in-frame clones and leaves out a portion. The table includes under 350,000 clones, about 86% detected once. Input material: PBMCs. Receptor source: a woman aged 18-29 years in good health and CMV-seronegative.

The gene calls are TRBV25-1 and TRBJ1-1; D is possibly TRBD1 (5 bases). The germline V and J ends were trimmed by 2 bases and 4 bases, with 14 bases remaining between them. The CDR3 is 15 residues long. Germline V gives CDR1 MGHDK, CDR2 SYGVNS. The CDR3 sequence is CASSEGIRVVTEAFF. The CDR3 DNA reads TGTGCCAGCAGTGAAGGGATCAGGGTTGTCACTGAAGCTTTCTTT.

V and J are TRBV30 and TRBJ2-1; 7 bases are a match to TRBD1. V dropped 4 bases and J dropped 9; count of bases not matched to a gene: 12. Germline loops: CDR1 GTSNPN, CDR2 SVGIG (reference sequence). CDR3 length: 14 amino acids. CDR3 sequence reads: CAWTPGTEGTEQFF. CDR3 bases: TGTGCCTGGACTCCCGGGACAGAAGGGACTGAGCAGTTCTTC.

The rearrangement joins TRBV10-2 to TRBJ2-7; D is undetermined. Looked up from germline, CDR1 is WSHSY and CDR2 is SAAADI. Trimming removed 6 bases at V and 2 bases at J, with 14 bases between. The length of the CDR3 is 14 residues. CDR3 bases: TGCGCCAGCAGCGCTGACTCGGGTACCTACGAGCAGTACTTC. Protein sequence: CASSADSGTYEQYF.

This chain links TRBV27 with TRBJ2-7; 9 bases map to TRBD2. J was trimmed by 4 bases and V by 5 bases; bases with no gene match: 12. Germline V gene data show CDR1 as MNHEY and CDR2 as SMNVEV (reference sequence). The CDR3 runs to 16 residues. CDR3 protein: CASSKSSSGLAYEQYF. Written as DNA, the CDR3 is TGTGCCAGCAGTAAATCCTCATCGGGACTAGCTTACGAGCAGTACTTC.

J is TRBJ2-7 and V is TRBV2, with TRBD2 identical over 11 bases. Unmatched junction bases numbered 11, after V lost 3 bases and J lost 1 base. Per germline, CDR1 SNHLY and CDR2 FYNNEI. This CDR3 region has 18 residues. In DNA, the CDR3 is TGTGCCAGCAGTGACCACCTAGCGGGGGGCCAACGGTCCTACGAGCAGTACTTC. Translation: CASSDHLAGGQRSYEQYF. The whole variable domain, remainder taken from reference TRBV2 and TRBJ2-7, is EPEVTQTPSHQVTQMGQEVILRCVPISNHLYFYWYRQILGQKVEFLVSFYNNEISEKSEIFDDQFSVERPDGSNFTLKIRSTKLEDSAMYFCASSDHLAGGQRSYEQYFGPGTRLTVT.

The chain carries TRBV2 and TRBJ1-5; D may be TRBD1 (6 bases). Per the germline V gene, CDR1 is SNHLY and CDR2 is FYNNEI. This CDR3 region has 14 residues. Trimming cost V 5 bases and J 9 bases, with 17 bases left between them. The CDR3: CASSRQEPARPQHF. CDR3 DNA: TGTGCCAGCAGTCGACAGGAGCCCGCCCGGCCCCAGCATTTT.

This clone turned up a few times. The chain couples TRBV19 to TRBJ1-1; D may be TRBD1 (6 bases). Trimming took off 9 bases at V and 0 bases at J, with 17 bases between the two ends. The germline V gene encodes CDR1 LNHDA and CDR2 SQIVND (reference sequence). The CDR3 spans 15 residues. As DNA, the CDR3 is TGTGCCAGCTCCTTTGGGACACCAATGAACACTGAAGCTTTCTTT. It is translated as CASSFGTPMNTEAFF.

This sequence joins TRBV4-1 and TRBJ1-5, with D tentatively TRBD1 (5 bases). V was cut by 4 bases and J by 4 bases, with 14 bases left in between. In germline, CDR1 is MGHRA, CDR2 YSYEKL. The CDR3 has 15 residues. CDR3: CASSLPMGGNQPQHF. CDR3 in DNA: TGCGCCAGCAGCCTCCCCATGGGGGGAAATCAGCCCCAGCATTTT.

This sequence joins TRBV7-7 and TRBJ2-3, with TRBD2 identical over 16 bases. The V and J ends lost 4 bases and 1 base, in that order; junction bases with no gene match: 17. This CDR3 is built from 22 residues. Germline values: CDR1 SSHAT, CDR2 FNYEAQ (reference sequence). The CDR3 DNA is TGTGCCAGCAGCTCCGGACCCCGGGGGACTAGCGGGAGGGGATTCCGCACAGATACGCAGTATTTT. This gives the protein CASSSGPRGTSGRGFRTDTQYF.

The CDR3 nucleotides are TGTGCCAGTAGTATGGCCCATGATGTCTCTGAAGCTTTCTTT. As protein: CASSMAHDVSEAFF. The chain uses TRBV19 and TRBJ1-1, with D hard to call. This CDR3 contains 14 residues. Deletions cut 3 bases from V and 6 bases from J, with 14 bases between. Per the germline V gene, CDR1 is LNHDA and CDR2 is SQIVND (reference sequence). The complete variable domain, with remaining parts taken from reference TRBV19 and TRBJ1-1, reads DGGITQSPKYLFRKEGQNVTLSCEQNLNHDAMYWYRQDPGQGLRLIYYSQIVNDFQKGDIAEGYSVSREKKESFPLTVTSAQKNPTAFYLCASSMAHDVSEAFFGQGTRLTVV.